The entry below gives a single T cell receptor beta chain sequence along with its context. In this sample, this clonotype turned up many times. The antigen it binds to is not known. Base qualities are not provided; no much larger clone lies one nucleotide away. Sequences SGHDT (CDR1) and YYEEEE (CDR2) are obtained from the germline V gene. V and J lose 2 bases and 1 base, and a span of 12 bases separates them. Reading from cysteine to phenylalanine, the CDR3 counts 15 amino acids. Only the CDR3 region is kept as DNA, spanning 45 bases read in frame from base 1. The TCR beta CDR3 regions were amplified from RNA transcripts. The TCR CDR3 was subjected to a first round of RT-PCR using the HTBI primer set and the Qiagen OneStep RT-PCR kit. Libraries were constructed in a second round of multiplex PCR, after which size selection and purification were performed. Libraries were sequenced paired-end with 100 bp reads on an Illumina HiSeq2000. As for the authors' bioinformatics: SOAPnuke was used to process the raw data, removing reads that contained adapters or uncalled bases, had a mean Phred below 15, or lacked an exact match to the constant primer or identifier. COPE v1.2.5 was used to merge high-quality paired reads, and clonotypes were defined as unique nucleotide sequences. MiTCR v1.1 was used to align clonotypes to the IMGT TRBV, TRBD and TRBJ reference segments. Only V-J combinations with frequency above 0.0001, covering about 99% of repertoires, were analysed. The TCS score was defined as the ratio of F50 (clonal expansion) to E x V (chaos), calculated using BLOSUM62-based TCRdist between CDR3 peptides within each V-J. Welch's t-statistics and random forest reduced some 510 V-J features to fewer than 15, which were used in a naive Bayes classifier (R e1071). TCRdb applied fastp at Q25 and MiXCR to the public reads, then kept only in-frame beta chains. All rows with the same CDR3 protein become a single entry with the most common DNA and genes. The authors' filters were not applied to this entry. In this sample the table shows roughly 570,000 distinct CDR3 sequences, 15% to 19% of which occur a single time. The ten largest clones represent 7.3% of the sample.

The data are from a study of T cells in Graves' hyperthyroidism and ophthalmopathy (dated by TCRdb to 2018 to 2020). Regarding the research as a whole: Peripheral blood was collected at initial diagnosis, before any treatment. After blood sampling, hyperthyroidism patients were treated with methimazole at a starting dose of 30 mg daily, and ophthalmopathy patients were treated with high-dose intravenous methylprednisolone. To identify TCR V-J signatures that set the groups apart, the researchers used a discovery cohort of 90 to 100 patients, made up of 40 to 45 with Graves' ophthalmopathy and some 55 with stable Graves' hyperthyroidism. In about 6 Graves' hyperthyroidism patients, the study also compared T-cell repertoires from thyroid tissue with T-cell repertoires from blood. Whether ophthalmopathy could be predicted prospectively was tested in an independent validation cohort made up of approximately 19 hyperthyroidism patients plus 17 patients who later progressed to ophthalmopathy. For training and testing, the approximately 97 patients in the discovery cohort were randomly divided in a 7:3 ratio. According to the paper, TCR Vbeta CDR3 sequencing was carried out on about 140 peripheral blood samples, which came from 40 to 45 ophthalmopathy, around 74 hyperthyroidism and approximately 17 progressor patients. Points the paper makes about the study in general: No statistical method was used to fix the sample size in advance, and group allocation was not hidden from the investigators. In cross-validation, a model built on a 13 V-J signature told ophthalmopathy apart from stable hyperthyroidism with approximately 90% sensitivity and around 81% specificity, and in testing the same model reached 80%/75%. Blood samples also contained most of the expanded thyroid clonotypes (frequency above 0.001), which suggests that blood repertoires may reflect thyroid immune responses. In validation, progression to ophthalmopathy was predicted by the model with roughly 69% sensitivity and nearly 75% specificity, a median of approximately 6.5 months before onset.

Stable Graves' hyperthyroidism was defined as no progression to ophthalmopathy during 18 months of follow-up. Hyperthyroidism patients were aged 18 to 65 years and newly diagnosed, with disease duration of less than 2 months. The study excluded patients with uncontrolled infections, other autoimmune diseases, pregnancy or lactation. Diagnoses were established on the basis of clinical symptoms, serum thyroxine and TRAb, thyroid ultrasound, and orbital computed tomography. PBMCs were separated from approximately 10 ml of fresh peripheral blood using Ficoll-Paque density gradient centrifugation. Total RNA was extracted with Trizol reagent, and quality was checked on an Agilent 2100 Bioanalyzer.

The sequence links TRBV5-6 to TRBJ1-2, with the D gene not confidently named. The sequencing input was blood. This receptor was identified in a woman younger than 45 with Graves' hyperthyroidism. The nucleotides are TGTGCCAGCAGCTTCAGCCCGGACGGTAACTATGGCTACACCTTC. Its coded protein is CASSFSPDGNYGYTF. Joined to the reference TRBV5-6 and TRBJ1-2 proteins, this CDR3 gives the full variable domain: DAGVTQSPTHLIKTRGQQVTLRCSPKSGHDTVSWYQQALGQGPQFIFQYYEEEERQRGNFPDRFSGHQFPNYSSELNVNALLLGDSALYLCASSFSPDGNYGYTFGSGTRLTVV.